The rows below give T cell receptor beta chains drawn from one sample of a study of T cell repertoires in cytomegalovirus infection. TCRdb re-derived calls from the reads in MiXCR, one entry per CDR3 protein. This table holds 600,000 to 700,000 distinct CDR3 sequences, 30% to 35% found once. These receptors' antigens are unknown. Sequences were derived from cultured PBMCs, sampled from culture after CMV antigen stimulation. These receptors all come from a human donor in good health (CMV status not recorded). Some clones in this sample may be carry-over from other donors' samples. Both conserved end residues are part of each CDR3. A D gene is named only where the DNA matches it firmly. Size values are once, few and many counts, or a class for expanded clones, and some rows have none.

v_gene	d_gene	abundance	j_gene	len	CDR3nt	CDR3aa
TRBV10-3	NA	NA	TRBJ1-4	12	TGTGCCACCAAGGCAACTAATGAAAAACTGTTTTTT	CATKATNEKLFF
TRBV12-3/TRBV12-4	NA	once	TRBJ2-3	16	TGTGCCAGCAGCAATCCCGCCCAACCTAGCACAGATACGCAGTATTTT	CASSNPAQPSTDTQYF
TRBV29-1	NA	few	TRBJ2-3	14	TGCAGCGTTGAAGATCCGCAGGGATCAGATACGCAGTATTTT	CSVEDPQGSDTQYF
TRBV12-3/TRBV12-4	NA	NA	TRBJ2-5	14	TGTGCCAGCAGCGGATTGACACTCCAAGAGACCCAGTACTTC	CASSGLTLQETQYF
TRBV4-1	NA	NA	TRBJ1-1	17	TGCGCCAGCAGCCAAGGGCCCGGGGGGTTTGTAAACACTGAAGCTTTCTTT	CASSQGPGGFVNTEAFF
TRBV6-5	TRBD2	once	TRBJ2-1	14	TGTGCCAGCAGGTTCGGGACTACTTGGGGTGAGCAGTTCTTC	CASRFGTTWGEQFF
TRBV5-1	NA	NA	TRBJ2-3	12	TGCGCCAGCAGCATGCGGGGCGATACGCAGTATTTT	CASSMRGDTQYF
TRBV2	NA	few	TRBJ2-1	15	TGTGCCAGCGACACTCAGGGGGGCGCAATCGGCGAGCAGTTCTTC	CASDTQGGAIGEQFF
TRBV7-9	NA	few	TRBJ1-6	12	TGTGCCAGCAGTTTCCCGAATTCACCCCTCCACTTT	CASSFPNSPLHF
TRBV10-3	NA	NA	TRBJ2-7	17	TGTGCCATCAGTGAGGCGAAGCCGGGCAGGGACTCCTACGAGCAGTACTTC	CAISEAKPGRDSYEQYF
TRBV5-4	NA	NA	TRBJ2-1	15	TGTGCCAGCAGCTTAAGGGCGGGGTTGGAGGGTGAGCAGTTCTTC	CASSLRAGLEGEQFF
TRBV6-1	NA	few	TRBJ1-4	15	TGTGCCAGCAGTGAATTTTGGGGCGTTGGTGAAAAACTGTTTTTT	CASSEFWGVGEKLFF
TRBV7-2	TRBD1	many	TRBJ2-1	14	TGTGCCATCCCGGCAGGGGGCTACTACAATGAGCAGTTCTTC	CAIPAGGYYNEQFF
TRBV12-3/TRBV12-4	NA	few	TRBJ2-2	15	TGTGCCAGCAGCCAACTAGCTCAGAACACCGGGGAGCTGTTTTTT	CASSQLAQNTGELFF
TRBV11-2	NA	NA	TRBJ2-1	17	TGTGCCAGCAGCCTTATACGGGTGTCGAACTCCTACAATGAGCAGTTCTTC	CASSLIRVSNSYNEQFF
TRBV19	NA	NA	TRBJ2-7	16	TGTGCCAGTAGCACCGACGACAGCTCTTCCTCCTACGAGCAGTACTTC	CASSTDDSSSSYEQYF
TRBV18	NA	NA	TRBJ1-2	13	TGTGCCAGCTCACCGAACAGTCTCTATGGCTACACCTTC	CASSPNSLYGYTF
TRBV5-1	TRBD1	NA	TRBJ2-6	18	TGCGCCAGCAGCGGAGGGACAGGGGGCTTTGCTGGGGCCAACGTCCTGACTTTC	CASSGGTGGFAGANVLTF
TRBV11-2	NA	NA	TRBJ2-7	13	TGTGCCAGCAGCCCACGCCCCCATCCGGCGCAGTACTTC	CASSPRPHPAQYF
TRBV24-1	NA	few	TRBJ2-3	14	TGTGCCACCAGTGATTTGTTCCGCACAGATACGCAGTATTTT	CATSDLFRTDTQYF
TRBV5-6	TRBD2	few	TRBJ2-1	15	TGTGCCAGCAGCTTGTGGCTAGCGGCTTACAATGAGCAGTTCTTC	CASSLWLAAYNEQFF
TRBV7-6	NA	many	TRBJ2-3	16	TGTGCCAGCAGGCCACCGGGACCCTCTTTTTCAGATACGCAGTATTTT	CASRPPGPSFSDTQYF
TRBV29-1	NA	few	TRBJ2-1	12	TGCAGCGTTGACTGGGCATACAATGAGCAGTTCTTC	CSVDWAYNEQFF
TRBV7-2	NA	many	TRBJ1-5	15	TGTGCCAGCAGCTCTCACAGGGCTAGCAATCAGCCCCAGCATTTT	CASSSHRASNQPQHF
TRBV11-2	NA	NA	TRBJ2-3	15	TGTGCCAGCAGCTTAGCGCTCGGGGCCGCAGATACGCAGTATTTT	CASSLALGAADTQYF
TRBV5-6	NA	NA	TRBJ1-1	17	TGTGCCAGCAGCTTGGTGCGGGACCCGGGCGTGAACACTGAAGCTTTCTTT	CASSLVRDPGVNTEAFF
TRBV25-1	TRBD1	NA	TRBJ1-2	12	TGTGCCAGCCGGACAGGGGCTATTGGCTACACCTTC	CASRTGAIGYTF
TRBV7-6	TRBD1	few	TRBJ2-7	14	TGTGCCAGCAGCTCAATGGACAGGCCCTACGAGCAGTACTTC	CASSSMDRPYEQYF
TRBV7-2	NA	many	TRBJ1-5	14	TGTGCCAGCAGCTTAGATGGGTACAGTCAGCCCCAGCATTTT	CASSLDGYSQPQHF
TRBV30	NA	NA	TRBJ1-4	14	TGTGCCTGGAGTGAGGGGACAAGTCATGAAAAACTGTTTTTT	CAWSEGTSHEKLFF
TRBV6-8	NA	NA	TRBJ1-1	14	TGTGCCAGCAGCTGGACAGCTTTGAACACTGAAGCTTTCTTT	CASSWTALNTEAFF